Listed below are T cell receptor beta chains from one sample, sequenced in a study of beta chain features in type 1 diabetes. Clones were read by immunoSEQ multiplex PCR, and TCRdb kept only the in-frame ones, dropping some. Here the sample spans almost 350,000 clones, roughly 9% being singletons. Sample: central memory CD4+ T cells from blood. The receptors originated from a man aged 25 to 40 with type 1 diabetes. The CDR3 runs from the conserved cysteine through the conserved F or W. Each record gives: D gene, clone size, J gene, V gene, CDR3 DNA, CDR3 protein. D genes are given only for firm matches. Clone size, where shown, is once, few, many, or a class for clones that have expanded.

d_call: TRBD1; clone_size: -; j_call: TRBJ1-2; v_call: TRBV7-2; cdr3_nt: TGTGCCAGCAGCTTAGCCCAGGGGGCTAACTATGGCTACACCTTC; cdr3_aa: CASSLAQGANYGYTF
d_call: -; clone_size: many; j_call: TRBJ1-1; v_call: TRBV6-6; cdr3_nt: TGTGCCAGCAGAAGAGAGAACACTGAAGCTTTCTTT; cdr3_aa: CASRRENTEAFF
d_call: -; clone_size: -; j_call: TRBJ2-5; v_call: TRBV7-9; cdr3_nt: TGTGCCAGCAGGAAGTCCGGGACCACGGCGGAGACCCAGTACTTC; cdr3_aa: CASRKSGTTAETQYF
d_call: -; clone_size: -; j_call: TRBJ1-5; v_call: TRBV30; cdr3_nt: TGTGCCTTCTCAGAGTTCGTCCAGCAGCCCCAGCATTTT; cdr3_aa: CAFSEFVQQPQHF
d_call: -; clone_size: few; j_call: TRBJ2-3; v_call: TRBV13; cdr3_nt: TGTGCCAGCAGCCTACGCCTGAGCGGTACTGCCGGGGATACGCAGTATTTT; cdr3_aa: CASSLRLSGTAGDTQYF
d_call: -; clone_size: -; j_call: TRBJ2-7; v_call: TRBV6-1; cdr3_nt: TGTGCCAGCAGTGAAGCCACTCTTATCCTAAGCGGTCCTGGAATTGGGCAGTACTTC; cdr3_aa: CASSEATLILSGPGIGQYF
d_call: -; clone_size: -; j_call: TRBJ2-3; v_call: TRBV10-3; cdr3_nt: TGTGCCATCAGTGAGTCGGAGGGTACGCAGTATTTT; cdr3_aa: CAISESEGTQYF
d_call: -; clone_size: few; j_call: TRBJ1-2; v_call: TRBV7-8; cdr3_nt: TGTGCCAGCAGCTTATCCCGGGATGTTTATGGCTACACCTTC; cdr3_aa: CASSLSRDVYGYTF
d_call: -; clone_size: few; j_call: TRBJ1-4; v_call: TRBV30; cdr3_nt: TGTGCCTGGAGGCCGGGTCCAACTAATGAAAAACTGTTTTTT; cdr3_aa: CAWRPGPTNEKLFF
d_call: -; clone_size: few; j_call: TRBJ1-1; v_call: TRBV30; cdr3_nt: TGTGCCGTCTCCCCGGGCCGGGCGAACACTGAAGCTTTCTTT; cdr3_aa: CAVSPGRANTEAFF
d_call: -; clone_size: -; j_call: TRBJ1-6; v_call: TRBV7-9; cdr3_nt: TGTGCCAGCAGCTTAGCGGTAGGGGGGCGTAAGAATTCACCCCTCCACTTT; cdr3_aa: CASSLAVGGRKNSPLHF
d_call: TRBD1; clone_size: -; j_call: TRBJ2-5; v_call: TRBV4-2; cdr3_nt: TGTGCCAGCAGCCAAGGACAGGGGGGAGAGACCCAGTACTTC; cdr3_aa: CASSQGQGGETQYF
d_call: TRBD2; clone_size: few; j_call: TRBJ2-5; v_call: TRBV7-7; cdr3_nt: TGTGCCAGCAGCTTGGGGGGGACTTACCAAGAGACCCAGTACTTC; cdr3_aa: CASSLGGTYQETQYF
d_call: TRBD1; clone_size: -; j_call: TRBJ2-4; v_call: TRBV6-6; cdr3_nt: TGTGCCAGCAGTTCCTCCGGGACAGGGGAGGGTAACATTCAGTACTTC; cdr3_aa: CASSSSGTGEGNIQYF
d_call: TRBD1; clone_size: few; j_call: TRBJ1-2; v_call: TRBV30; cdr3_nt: TGTGCCTGGAGTGTACAGGGGATGGGCTATGGCTACACCTTC; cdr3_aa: CAWSVQGMGYGYTF
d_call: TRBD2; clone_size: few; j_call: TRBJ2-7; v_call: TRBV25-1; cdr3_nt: TGTGCCAGCAGTGGGCCCCTGGGGGGGGAGTACTTC; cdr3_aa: CASSGPLGGEYF
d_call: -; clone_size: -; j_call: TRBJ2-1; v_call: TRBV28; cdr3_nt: TGTGCCAGCACCCCCACAGGGCTTCGTCTCAATGAGCAGTTCTTC; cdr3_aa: CASTPTGLRLNEQFF
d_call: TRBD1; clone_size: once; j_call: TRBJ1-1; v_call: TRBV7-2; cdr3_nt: TGTGCCAGCAGCACCGGACAGGGAGGGACTGAAGCTTTCTTT; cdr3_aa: CASSTGQGGTEAFF
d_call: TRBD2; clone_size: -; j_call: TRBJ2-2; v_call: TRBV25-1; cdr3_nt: TGTGCCAGCAGCTGGGGGCAGCGGGGGGCCGACACCGGGGAGCTGTTTTTT; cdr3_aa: CASSWGQRGADTGELFF
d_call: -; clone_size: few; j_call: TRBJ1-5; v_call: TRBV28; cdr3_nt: TGTGCCAGCAGAACCGACAGTAATCAGCCCCAGCATTTT; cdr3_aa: CASRTDSNQPQHF
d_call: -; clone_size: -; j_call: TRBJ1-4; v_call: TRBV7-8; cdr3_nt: TGTGCCAGCAGCTTAGATTCCTGGGGTGAAAAACTGTTTTTT; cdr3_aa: CASSLDSWGEKLFF
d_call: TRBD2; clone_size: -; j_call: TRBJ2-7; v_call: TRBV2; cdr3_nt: TGTGCCAGCAGTCCCCTAGCGGGGTTTACCTACGAGCAGTACTTC; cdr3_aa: CASSPLAGFTYEQYF
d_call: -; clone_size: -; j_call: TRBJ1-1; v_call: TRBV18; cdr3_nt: TGTGCCAGCTCACCTAATCCAGGGGCATCCACTGAAGCTTTCTTT; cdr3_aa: CASSPNPGASTEAFF
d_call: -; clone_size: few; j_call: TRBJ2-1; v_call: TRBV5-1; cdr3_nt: TGCGCCAGCAGCTTTAGGCCTTTTAGCTCCTACAATGAGCAGTTCTTC; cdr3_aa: CASSFRPFSSYNEQFF
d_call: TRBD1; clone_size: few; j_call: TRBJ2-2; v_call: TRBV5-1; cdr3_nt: TGCGCCAGCAGCACTAGACAGGGCACGCCCGGGGAGCTGTTTTTT; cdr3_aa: CASSTRQGTPGELFF
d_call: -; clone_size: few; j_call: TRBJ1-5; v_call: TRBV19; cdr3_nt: TGTGCCAGTAGTATGTCCGGGGACCAGCCCCAGCATTTT; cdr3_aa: CASSMSGDQPQHF
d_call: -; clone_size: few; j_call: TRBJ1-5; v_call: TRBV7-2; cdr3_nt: TGTGCCAGCAGCTTAGTCCTAGATCAGCCCCAGCATTTT; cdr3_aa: CASSLVLDQPQHF
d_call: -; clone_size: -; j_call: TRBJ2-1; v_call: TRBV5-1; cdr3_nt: TGCGCCAGCAGCTTGGAAGGACTTAGCAATGAGCAGTTCTTC; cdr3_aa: CASSLEGLSNEQFF
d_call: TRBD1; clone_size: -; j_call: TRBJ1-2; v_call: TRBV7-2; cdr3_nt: TGTGCCAGCAGCTTAGTGCCAGGGGGCGCAGGTGGCTACACCTTC; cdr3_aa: CASSLVPGGAGGYTF
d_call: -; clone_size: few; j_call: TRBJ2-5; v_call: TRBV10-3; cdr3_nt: TGTGCCATCAGTGGCCAGGAGGGAGAGACCCAGTACTTC; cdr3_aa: CAISGQEGETQYF
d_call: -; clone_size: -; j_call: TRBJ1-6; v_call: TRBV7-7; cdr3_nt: TGTGCTAGCAGCCGCCTAGCCGCCCTCCACTTT; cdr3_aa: CASSRLAALHF